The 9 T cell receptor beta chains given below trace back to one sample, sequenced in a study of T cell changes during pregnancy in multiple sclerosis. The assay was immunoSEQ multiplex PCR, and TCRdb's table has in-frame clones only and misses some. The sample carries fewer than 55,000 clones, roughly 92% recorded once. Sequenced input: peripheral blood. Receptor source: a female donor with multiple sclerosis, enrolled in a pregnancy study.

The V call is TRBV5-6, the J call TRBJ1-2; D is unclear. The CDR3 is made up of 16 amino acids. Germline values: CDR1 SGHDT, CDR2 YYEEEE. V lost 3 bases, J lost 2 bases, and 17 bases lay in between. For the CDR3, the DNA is TGTGCCAGCAGCTCTTTAGGCCGGGCCCCCAACTATGGCTACACCTTC. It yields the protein CASSSLGRAPNYGYTF.

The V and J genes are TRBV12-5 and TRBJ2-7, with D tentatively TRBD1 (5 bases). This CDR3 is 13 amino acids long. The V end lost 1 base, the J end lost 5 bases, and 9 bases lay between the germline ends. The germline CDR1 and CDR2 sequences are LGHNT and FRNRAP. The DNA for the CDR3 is TGTGCTAGTGGTTTGGCAGGGTCCGACGAGCAGTACTTC. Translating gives CASGLAGSDEQYF.

The CDR3 sequence is CASSITRDTEAFF. The DNA of the CDR3 is TGTGCCAGTAGTATCACGAGGGACACTGAAGCTTTCTTT. J is TRBJ1-1 and V is TRBV19; D is undetermined. The CDR3 contains 13 residues. The ends were cut back, 3 bases at V and 3 bases at J, with 8 bases in the middle. The V gene's germline CDR1 is LNHDA and CDR2 SQIVND (reference sequence). Full variable domain (outside the CDR3, taken from reference TRBV19 and TRBJ1-1): DGGITQSPKYLFRKEGQNVTLSCEQNLNHDAMYWYRQDPGQGLRLIYYSQIVNDFQKGDIAEGYSVSREKKESFPLTVTSAQKNPTAFYLCASSITRDTEAFFGQGTRLTVV.

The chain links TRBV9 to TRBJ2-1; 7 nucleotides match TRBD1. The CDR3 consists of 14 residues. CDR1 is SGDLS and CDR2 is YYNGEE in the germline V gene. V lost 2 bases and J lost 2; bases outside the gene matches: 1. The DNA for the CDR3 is TGTGCCAGCAGCGTGGGACAGACCTACAATGAGCAGTTCTTC. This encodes CASSVGQTYNEQFF.

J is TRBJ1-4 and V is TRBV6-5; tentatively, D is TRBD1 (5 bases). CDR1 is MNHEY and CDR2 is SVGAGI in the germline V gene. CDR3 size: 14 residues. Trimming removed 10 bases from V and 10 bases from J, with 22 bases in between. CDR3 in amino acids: CATQPPGSSPKLFF. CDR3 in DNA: TGTGCCACCCAACCCCCAGGGAGTTCACCAAAACTGTTTTTT.

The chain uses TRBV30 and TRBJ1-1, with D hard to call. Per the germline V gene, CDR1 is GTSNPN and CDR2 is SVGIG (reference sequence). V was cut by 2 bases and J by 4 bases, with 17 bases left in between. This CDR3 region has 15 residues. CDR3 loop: CAWSMLGGFGTEAFF. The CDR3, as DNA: TGTGCCTGGAGTATGTTAGGAGGGTTTGGCACTGAAGCTTTCTTT.

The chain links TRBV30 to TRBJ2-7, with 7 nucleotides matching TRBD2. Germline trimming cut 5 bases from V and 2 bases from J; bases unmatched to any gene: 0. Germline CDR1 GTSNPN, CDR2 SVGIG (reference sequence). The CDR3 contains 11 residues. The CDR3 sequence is CAWGLAYEQYF. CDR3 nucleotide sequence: TGTGCCTGGGGACTAGCCTACGAGCAGTACTTC.

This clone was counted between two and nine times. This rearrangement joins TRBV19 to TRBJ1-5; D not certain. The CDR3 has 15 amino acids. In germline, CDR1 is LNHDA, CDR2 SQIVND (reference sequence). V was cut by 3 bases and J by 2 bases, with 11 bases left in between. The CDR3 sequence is CASSIVGFGNQPQHF. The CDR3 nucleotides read TGTGCCAGTAGTATTGTGGGTTTCGGCAATCAGCCCCAGCATTTT.

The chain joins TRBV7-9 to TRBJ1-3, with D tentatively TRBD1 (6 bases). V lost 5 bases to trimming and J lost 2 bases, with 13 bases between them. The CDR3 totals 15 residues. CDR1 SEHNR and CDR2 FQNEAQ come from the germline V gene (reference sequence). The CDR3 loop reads CASSPSKGAGNTIYF. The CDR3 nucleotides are TGTGCCAGCAGCCCATCCAAGGGGGCTGGAAACACCATATATTTT.